These 30 T cell receptor beta chains originate from one sample sequenced in a study of patients and donors after allogeneic stem cell transplantation. TCRdb analysed the RT-PCR reads with MiXCR anew, one entry per CDR3 protein. The table shows 920,000 or so distinct CDR3 sequences, with about a sixth occurring only once. The sequencing sample was made of blood, either unsorted or a sorted T cell fraction (not recorded which). The receptors originated from a human donor who was either an allogeneic HSCT recipient or a stem cell or donor lymphocyte infusion donor (not recorded which). It is not recorded whose cells these are; they may come from a transplant donor.

This rearrangement joins TRBV9 to TRBJ2-2, with 7 nucleotides matching TRBD1. Germline V gene lookup returns CDR1 SGDLS and CDR2 YYNGEE. The trim removed 0 bases at V and 1 base at J, leaving 9 bases unmatched. This CDR3 has 18 residues. The CDR3 reads CASSVATIWTGNTGELFF. The CDR3 nucleotides are TGTGCCAGCAGCGTAGCTACGATCTGGACAGGGAACACCGGGGAGCTGTTTTTT.

This clonotype turned up a few times. The chain links TRBV6-1 to TRBJ2-3; D is unresolved. V dropped 6 bases and J dropped 6 bases, with 7 bases sitting between them. CDR1 and CDR2 from the germline V gene are MNHNS and SASEGT. The CDR3 sequence is 11 residues long. DNA of the CDR3: TGTGCCAGCAGAATGACGGATACGCAGTATTTT. It specifies CASRMTDTQYF.

V usage is TRBV20-1 and J usage is TRBJ2-1; maybe TRBD2 (6 bases). The CDR3 covers 15 residues. Germline V gene lookup returns CDR1 DFQATT and CDR2 SNEGSKA (reference sequence). Trimming shortened V by 0 bases and J by 8 bases, and 17 bases separated the two germline ends. The CDR3 DNA reads TGCAGTGCTAGAGATGCTAGCGTGAGATCCTATGAGCAGTTCTTC. Translation: CSARDASVRSYEQFF.

This clonotype has just a few counts. The chain joins TRBV27 to TRBJ2-1; tentative D call: TRBD2 (7 bases). The CDR3 is 18 residues long. The V and J ends lost 0 bases and 0 bases respectively, with 15 bases between them. Germline V gene data show CDR1 as MNHEY and CDR2 as SMNVEV (reference sequence). The CDR3 protein is CASSLSRGAGFSYNEQFF. The CDR3 DNA reads as TGTGCCAGCAGTTTATCCCGGGGGGCTGGTTTCTCCTACAATGAGCAGTTCTTC.

This CDR3 reads CASSLSEGYTQYF. The CDR3 DNA follows: TGTGCCAGCAGTTTATCGGAAGGGTATACGCAGTATTTT. The V gene is TRBV27, the J gene TRBJ2-3, with unresolved D. The V and J ends lost 0 bases and 7 bases respectively, with 8 bases between them. CDR1 is MNHEY and CDR2 is SMNVEV in the germline V gene (reference sequence). CDR3 length equals 13 residues.

This clonotype was counted at least ten times. This chain joins TRBV2 and TRBJ2-3; D is perhaps TRBD1 or TRBD2 (5 bases each). CDR3 size: 15 residues. Germline CDR1 reads SNHLY; CDR2 reads FYNNEI. Trimming cost V 6 bases and J 2 bases, with 15 bases left between them. In nucleotides, the CDR3 is TGTGCCAGCAGGACCCGGGACGTAGTCACAGATACGCAGTATTTT. Its protein product is CASRTRDVVTDTQYF.

This clonotype occurred a few times. The chain combines TRBV9 with TRBJ1-1; D remains unclear. This CDR3 contains 16 residues. Germline assignment: CDR1 SGDLS and CDR2 YYNGEE. Trimming pared 2 bases from V and 3 bases from J, leaving 17 bases between. CDR3 in DNA: TGTGCCAGCAGCGTGTCGCCGAGCCCCGGGTACACTGAAGCTTTCTTT. It encodes CASSVSPSPGYTEAFF.

This clonotype occurred a few times. This chain connects TRBV10-3 to TRBJ1-1; the D gene is possibly TRBD1 (5 bases). CDR3 length equals 14 residues. V was cut by 3 bases and J by 6 bases, with 14 bases left in between. Germline CDR1 ENHRY, CDR2 SYGVKD. CDR3 sequence reads: CAISDLTGGSEAFF. The CDR3 DNA sequence: TGTGCCATCAGTGACCTAACGGGGGGGTCTGAAGCTTTCTTT.

A note on this clonotype: The junction shows a germline mismatch at one end, possibly a read error. The V and J genes are TRBV7-7 and TRBJ2-5; possible D gene TRBD2, 5 bases. The CDR3 runs 14 residues. Per germline, CDR1 SSHAT and CDR2 FNYEAQ (reference sequence). This chain's CDR3 is CASSPSGGSETQYF. CDR3 in DNA: TGTGCTAGCAGCCCCTCGGGCGGGTCCGAGACCCAGTACTTC.

The V and J genes are TRBV24-1 and TRBJ2-3; 11 bases fit TRBD2. V trimming: 4 bases; J trimming: 5 bases; junction bases outside the gene matches: 7. CDR1 and CDR2 from the germline V gene are KGHDR and SFDVKD. This CDR3 has 16 residues. CDR3 DNA sequence: TGTGCCACCAGTGACCAGCTAGCGGGAGGTAGAGATACGCAGTATTTT. This encodes CATSDQLAGGRDTQYF.

CDR3 coding DNA: TGCAGTGTTTTAGTACGCTCACCCCCCTACGAGCAGTACTTC. It yields the protein CSVLVRSPPYEQYF. This chain connects TRBV20-1 to TRBJ2-7; D unclear. The germline V gene has CDR1 DFQATT and CDR2 SNEGSKA (reference sequence). CDR3 length: 14 amino acids. V lost 7 bases, J lost 2 bases, and 18 bases lay in between.

This clonotype was seen at least ten times. This chain uses TRBV10-3 with TRBJ2-1; 10 bases map to TRBD2. Looked up from germline, CDR1 is ENHRY and CDR2 is SYGVKD. The CDR3 consists of 16 residues. With V trimmed by 4 bases and J by 7 bases, 10 bases remained unmatched. The CDR3 is CAISGGLAGDYNEQFF. In nucleotides, the CDR3 is TGTGCCATCAGTGGAGGGCTAGCGGGGGATTATAATGAGCAGTTCTTC.

The chain has TRBV20-1 and TRBJ2-7; TRBD2 matches at 12 bases. J gave up 4 bases and V 6 bases, and 10 bases lay outside the gene matches. Germline-derived CDR1 and CDR2 are DFQATT and SNEGSKA (reference sequence). The length of the CDR3 is 15 residues. CDR3 in DNA: TGCAGTGCCAGGGGGAGACTAGCGGGAGTTTACGAGCAGTACTTC. This gives the protein CSARGRLAGVYEQYF.

The gene calls are TRBV24-1 and TRBJ1-1; 7 nucleotides line up with TRBD1. The CDR3 extends over 15 amino acids. The V segment lost 4 bases and the J segment 0 bases; nucleotides outside the gene matches: 4. CDR1 is KGHDR and CDR2 is SFDVKD in the germline V gene. The CDR3 nucleotides are TGTGCCACCAGTGACTACAGGGGTCTGAACACTGAAGCTTTCTTT. As protein: CATSDYRGLNTEAFF.

With regard to this clonotype: One end of the junction does not line up with germline, which may come from a read error. The rearrangement joins TRBV18 to TRBJ2-1; D might be TRBD1 or TRBD2, each matching 5 bases. The V gene's germline CDR1 is KGHSH and CDR2 LQKENI. This CDR3 has 15 residues. The CDR3 coding sequence is TGTGCCAGCTCACCATCCATCGGGGCCTACAGTGAGCAGTTCTTC. Protein product: CASSPSIGAYSEQFF. Full variable domain (missing parts from reference TRBV18 and TRBJ2-1): NAGVMQNPRHLVRRRGQEARLRCSPMKGHSHVYWYRQLPEEGLKFMVYLQKENIIDESGMPKERFSAEFPKEGPSILRIQQVVRGDSAAYFCASSPSIGAYSEQFFGPGTRLTVL.

This clonotype was picked up a small number of times. The rearrangement joins TRBV9 to TRBJ2-1; 8 bases are a match to TRBD2. V shed 0 bases and J 0 bases; nucleotides not matched to a gene: 14. From germline, CDR1 is SGDLS and CDR2 YYNGEE. The CDR3 is 20 residues long. Here the CDR3 reads CASSVGTGGGIFSSYNEQFF. The CDR3 coding sequence is TGTGCCAGCAGCGTAGGGACGGGAGGGGGGATCTTCAGCTCCTACAATGAGCAGTTCTTC.

In its sample, this clonotype was seen a few times. The rearrangement links TRBV20-1 to TRBJ2-3; D remains ambiguous. Looked up from germline, CDR1 is DFQATT and CDR2 is SNEGSKA (reference sequence). V was shortened by 7 bases and J by 5 bases, with 16 bases between the two germline ends. There are 13 residues in the CDR3. As DNA, the CDR3 is TGCAGTGTAAGAGCAGCCCCCAGAGATACGCAGTATTTT. Its protein is CSVRAAPRDTQYF.

This clonotype was seen repeatedly, ten times or more. The V gene is TRBV6-2 or TRBV6-3, the J gene TRBJ1-5; D not certain. Trimming took off 5 bases at V and 6 bases at J, with 8 bases between the two ends. This CDR3 spans 12 amino acids. Per germline, CDR1 MNHEY and CDR2 SVGEGT. In nucleotides, the CDR3 is TGTGCCAGCAGTCCCCCTACTCAGCCCCAGCATTTT. Translation gives CASSPPTQPQHF.

This clonotype was seen a few times. V and J are TRBV28 and TRBJ2-7; D not resolved. This CDR3 spans 12 amino acids. V was cut by 6 bases and J by 6 bases, with 12 bases left in between. Looked up from germline, CDR1 is MDHEN and CDR2 is SYDVKM. CDR3 loop: CASSWPGSEQYF. CDR3 coding DNA: TGTGCCAGCAGCTGGCCGGGTTCCGAGCAGTACTTC.

At least ten counts were recorded for this clonotype. V and J are TRBV12-3 or TRBV12-4 and TRBJ2-2; tentative D call: TRBD1 (6 bases). The V and J ends lost 8 bases and 5 bases respectively, with 12 bases between them. This CDR3 spans 13 amino acids. CDR3: CASSLGATGELFF. For the CDR3, the DNA is TGTGCCAGCTCCCTGGGGGCAACCGGGGAGCTGTTTTTT.

This clonotype came up a few times. The chain links TRBV20-1 to TRBJ2-2; 7 bases match TRBD1. V was pared by 0 bases and J by 3 bases, with 7 bases of the junction left unmatched. There are 16 residues in the CDR3. From germline, CDR1 is DFQATT and CDR2 SNEGSKA (reference sequence). In nucleotides, the CDR3 is TGCAGTGCTAGAGACGATACAGGGGCCCACACCGGGGAGCTGTTTTTT. This gives the protein CSARDDTGAHTGELFF.

This clonotype was observed a handful of times. This chain joins TRBV6-2 or TRBV6-3 and TRBJ1-1; D ambiguous. V was cut by 6 bases and J by 7 bases, with 12 bases left in between. CDR1 is MNHEY, CDR2 SVGEGT, per germline. The CDR3 loop spans 12 amino acids. The CDR3 nucleotides read TGTGCCAGCAGCCAAGGACTCAATGAAGCTTTCTTT. Residues: CASSQGLNEAFF.

The chain has TRBV21-1 and TRBJ2-5; the table's D call, TRBD1, was not checked against the DNA. TRBV21-1 is designated a pseudogene. This CDR3 contains 10 residues. CDR3 coding DNA: TGTGCCAGGAGACAGGCGACCCAGTACTTC. It encodes CARRQATQYF.

This clonotype was seen a handful of times. The V gene is TRBV18, the J gene TRBJ1-2; D remains ambiguous. The V gene lost 0 bases and the J gene lost 5 bases, with 10 bases spanning the gap. CDR3 length: 14 residues. Germline V CDR1 and CDR2: KGHSH, LQKENI. CDR3: CASSPPLRDYGYTF. CDR3 nucleotide sequence: TGTGCCAGCTCACCACCGCTTAGGGATTATGGCTACACCTTC.

In DNA, the CDR3 is TGTGCCAGCAGTTCCGGGACAGAAAGTGAAAAACTGTTTTTT. This codes for CASSSGTESEKLFF. V is TRBV6-5 and J is TRBJ1-4; 7 bases line up with TRBD1. V lost 4 bases, J lost 7 bases, and 6 bases stayed unmatched. Germline CDR1 is MNHEY and CDR2 is SVGAGI. The CDR3 length is 14 residues.

The chain links TRBV15 to TRBJ1-1, with TRBD1 as a possible D gene (6 bases). The V end lost 8 bases, the J end lost 3 bases, and 16 bases lay between the germline ends. The CDR3 has 14 residues. Germline CDR1 LNHNV, CDR2 YYDKDF (reference sequence). In nucleotides, the CDR3 is TGTGCCACCGGGTTGGGGGGCTGGGACACTGAAGCTTTCTTT. Encoded protein: CATGLGGWDTEAFF. Full variable domain (rest looked up from reference TRBV15 and TRBJ1-1): DAMVIQNPRYQVTQFGKPVTLSCSQTLNHNVMYWYQQKSSQAPKLLFHYYDKDFNNEADTPDNFQSRRPNTSFCFLDIRSPGLGDTAMYLCATGLGGWDTEAFFGQGTRLTVV.

This chain connects TRBV20-1 to TRBJ2-1; 13 bases line up with TRBD2. Per germline, CDR1 DFQATT and CDR2 SNEGSKA (reference sequence). The J segment lost 4 bases and the V segment lost 4 bases, leaving 4 bases of the junction unmatched. This CDR3 region has 15 residues. The CDR3 DNA follows: TGCAGTGCTAAACGGACTAGCGGGAGTTACAATGAGCAGTTCTTC. Its protein is CSAKRTSGSYNEQFF.

The V and J genes are TRBV21-1 and TRBJ1-1. TRBV21-1 is termed a pseudogene. This CDR3 spans 15 amino acids. The CDR3 DNA follows: TGTGCCAGCAGCAGACAAGTTGAGGTGCTCCCTGAAGCTTTCTTT. Its translation is CASSRQVEVLPEAFF.

The J gene is TRBJ2-2, the V gene TRBV6-1; 8 bases are a match to TRBD1. The V and J ends lost 7 bases and 5 bases, in that order; junction bases with no gene match: 6. Germline values: CDR1 MNHNS, CDR2 SASEGT. The CDR3 totals 14 residues. CDR3 sequence: CASTQGQATGELFF. The CDR3 nucleotides read TGTGCCAGCACCCAGGGACAGGCGACCGGGGAGCTGTTTTTT.

V is TRBV5-1 and J is TRBJ2-7; D not resolved. The CDR3 has 16 residues. CDR1 SGHRS and CDR2 YFSETQ come from the germline V gene. With 3 bases removed from V and 0 bases from J, the gap between germline ends came to 16 bases. This chain's CDR3 is CASSSSREDYSYEQYF. Written as DNA, the CDR3 is TGCGCCAGCAGCTCATCCCGAGAGGATTACTCCTACGAGCAGTACTTC.